Here is one T cell receptor beta chain with its context. The data belong to a study of blood T cell repertoires in COVID-19. Those who participated ranged in age from about 18 to 95 years and resided in approximately 23 US areas. V trimming: 2 bases; J trimming: 7 bases; junction bases outside the gene matches: 8. This CDR3 is built from 16 residues. CDR1 and CDR2 (germline): KGHDR, SFDVKD. In the authors' workflow: Cell counts per sample came from amplifying reference gene primers. Profiling relied on immunoSEQ multiplex PCR, and the TCRdb table lists in-frame clones only, not all of them. That table is the source of V, J and clone size, and D and trimming were worked out from the DNA. The sample has 50,000 to 70,000 clones; roughly two thirds are singletons.

The sample consisted of PBMCs or T cells enriched from blood (not recorded which). This chain connects TRBV24-1 to TRBJ2-2, with 8 bases aligning to TRBD1. This receptor was obtained from a woman aged 55-69 years who had been exposed to COVID-19. DNA for the CDR3: TGTGCCACCAGTGATTCTAGACAGGGGTTCGGCGGGGAGCTGTTTTTT. Its translation is CATSDSRQGFGGELFF.